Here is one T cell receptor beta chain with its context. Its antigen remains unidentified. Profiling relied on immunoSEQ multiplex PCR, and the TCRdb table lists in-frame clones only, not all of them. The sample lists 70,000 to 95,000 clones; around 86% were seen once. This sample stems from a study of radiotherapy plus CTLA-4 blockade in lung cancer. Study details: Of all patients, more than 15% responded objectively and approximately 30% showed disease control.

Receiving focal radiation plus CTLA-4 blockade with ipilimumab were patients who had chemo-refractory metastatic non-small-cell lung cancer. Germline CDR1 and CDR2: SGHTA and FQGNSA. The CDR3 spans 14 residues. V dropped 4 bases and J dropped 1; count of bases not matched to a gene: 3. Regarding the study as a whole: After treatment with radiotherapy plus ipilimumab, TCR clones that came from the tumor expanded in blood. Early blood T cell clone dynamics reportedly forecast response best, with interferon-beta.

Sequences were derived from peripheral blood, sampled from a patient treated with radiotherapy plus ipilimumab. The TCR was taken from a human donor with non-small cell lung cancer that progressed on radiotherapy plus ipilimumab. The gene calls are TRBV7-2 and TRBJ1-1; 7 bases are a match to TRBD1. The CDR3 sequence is CASSYYRGNTEAFF. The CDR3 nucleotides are TGTGCCAGCAGCTATTACAGGGGGAACACTGAAGCTTTCTTT.